This TCR beta chain came from a study of read filtering for tumor transcriptome and immune sequencing. Study-wide background: Whole-transcriptome libraries were prepared after DNase treatment. Per sample, TCR-region reads ranged about 4.05 to 11 million by IR-seq, 85 to 1273 by RNA-seq.

The library was built from about 400 ng RNA with molecular barcoded adaptors for alpha/delta and beta/gamma chains. Each CDR3 protein is one row after TCRdb ran MiXCR on the reads. Seen here are about 61,000 distinct CDR3 sequences, roughly 19% observed once, and the top ten hold 11% to 15%. This clonotype showed up many times. The antigen is undetermined. Study observations and caveats: Approximately 82% of IR-seq clonotypes had one read, totaling approximately 3.5% of reads; RNA-seq: approximately 73% and 42%.

Trimming stripped 11 bases from V and 3 bases from J, with 13 bases between. This CDR3 comprises 12 residues. In germline, CDR1 is SNHLY, CDR2 FYNNEI. This receptor was obtained from a donor at least 40 years old with multiple myeloma. The sample comprised a population of CD138-negative cells sorted from bone marrow. V and J are TRBV2 and TRBJ1-2; D is unclear. The CDR3 loop is CAGSGNYYGYTF. Here the CDR3 DNA reads TGTGCCGGGTCCGGGAATTACTATGGCTACACCTTC.